Below are 32 T cell receptor beta chains sequenced from a single sample in a study of CD8+CD57+ T cells in acquired aplastic anemia. Flow cytometry had shown expanded CD8+CD57+ cells in the patients chosen for sequencing. TCR beta VDJ combinations and CDR3 sequences were profiled from genomic DNA. TCRdb recomputed calls from the reads with MiXCR, one row per CDR3 protein. The sample carries a few hundred thousand distinct CDR3 sequences, approximately 79% recorded once. Material: sorted CD4+, CD8+, or CD8+CD57+ T cells (not recorded which) from PBMCs. The receptors here all came from a human donor with aplastic anemia.

This rearrangement joins TRBV7-3 to TRBJ2-3, with a weak D call TRBD2 (5 bases). Germline V gene data show CDR1 as SGHTA and CDR2 as FQGTGA. This CDR3 is built from 14 residues. Trimming shortened V by 8 bases and J by 15 bases, and 27 bases separated the two germline ends. The CDR3 bases are TGTGCCAGCTCAAGAGAGGGCGGCGCCGATAAACACTATTTT. Its protein is CASSREGGADKHYF.

The sample holds a few counts of this clonotype. The chain links TRBV15 to TRBJ1-2; D may be TRBD1 (5 bases). The germline gives CDR1 LNHNV, CDR2 YYDKDF (reference sequence). Trimming stripped 1 base from V and 4 bases from J, with 10 bases between. This CDR3 is built from 14 residues. Here the CDR3 DNA reads TGTGCCACCAGCAGAGCAACAGGCGTCTATGGCTACACCTTC. Its translation: CATSRATGVYGYTF. Combining the CDR3 with reference TRBV15 and TRBJ1-2 gives the whole variable domain DAMVIQNPRYQVTQFGKPVTLSCSQTLNHNVMYWYQQKSSQAPKLLFHYYDKDFNNEADTPDNFQSRRPNTSFCFLDIRSPGLGDTAMYLCATSRATGVYGYTFGSGTRLTVV.

The chain uses TRBV6-1 and TRBJ2-1; 10 bases line up with TRBD1. The germline CDR1 and CDR2 sequences are MNHNS and SASEGT. V trimming: 8 bases; J trimming: 6 bases; junction bases outside the gene matches: 10. The length of the CDR3 is 15 residues. CDR3 nucleotides: TGTGCCAGCCCATTTAGTCGGGACAGGGGCAATGAGCAGTTCTTC. Its protein is CASPFSRDRGNEQFF.

This clonotype occurred a few times. The chain has TRBV2 and TRBJ2-1, with 8 bases identical to TRBD2. There are 14 residues in the CDR3. CDR1 SNHLY and CDR2 FYNNEI come from the germline V gene. The V and J ends lost 8 bases and 9 bases, in that order; junction bases with no gene match: 12. The CDR3 DNA reads as TGTGCCAGCTGGCGAGAAGCGGGAGACTTTGAGCAGTTCTTC. Translated: CASWREAGDFEQFF. The full variable domain, rest sourced from reference TRBV2 and TRBJ2-1, is EPEVTQTPSHQVTQMGQEVILRCVPISNHLYFYWYRQILGQKVEFLVSFYNNEISEKSEIFDDQFSVERPDGSNFTLKIRSTKLEDSAMYFCASWREAGDFEQFFGPGTRLTVL.

CDR3 bases: TGTGCCAGCACCCCTCTCAGATACGGGACAGCCCTTTCCTACGAGCAGTACGTC. It is translated as CASTPLRYGTALSYEQYV. The rearrangement joins TRBV5-4 to TRBJ2-7, with 7 bases matching TRBD1. V shed 6 bases, J shed 1 base, and the junction held 19 bases outside the gene matches. The CDR3 length is 18 residues. CDR1 is SGHNT and CDR2 is YYREEE in the germline V gene (reference sequence).

CDR3 in DNA: TGTGCCAGCGGCGGAGCTGGGAGCATGCAGTACTTC. Translation gives CASGGAGSMQYF. V gene TRBV7-3 combines with J gene TRBJ2-4; D is possibly TRBD2 (5 bases). Between the trimmed V and J ends, which lost 8 bases and 13 bases, there was a span of 18 bases. Germline loops: CDR1 SGHTA, CDR2 FQGTGA. The CDR3 consists of 12 residues.

CDR3 sequence: CASSEHAGPRDEQYF. The CDR3 DNA sequence: TGTGCCAGCAGTGAACATGCGGGCCCTCGGGATGAGCAGTACTTC. This chain connects TRBV2 to TRBJ2-5, with D possibly TRBD2 on 5 matching bases. Per the germline V gene, CDR1 is SNHLY and CDR2 is FYNNEI. This CDR3 is built from 15 residues. V lost 2 bases and J lost 11, with 21 bases in between. The full variable domain, its missing parts supplied by reference TRBV2 and TRBJ2-5, is EPEVTQTPSHQVTQMGQEVILRCVPISNHLYFYWYRQILGQKVEFLVSFYNNEISEKSEIFDDQFSVERPDGSNFTLKIRSTKLEDSAMYFCASSEHAGPRDEQYFGPGTRLLVL.

Comment on this clonotype: It is likely a read error, because the conserved phenylalanine at the end of the CDR3 is missing. The DNA is omitted, as the CDR3 cannot be located on it reliably, and the CDR3 follows TCRdb's listing. This chain connects TRBV7-9 to TRBJ2-3; TRBD1 reflects the table's D call only, with no check against the DNA. Germline CDR1 is SEHNR and CDR2 is FQNEAQ (reference sequence). 13 amino acids form the CDR3, both terminal residues included. The CDR3 reads CAYEVGGKQENHY.

V gene TRBV15 combines with J gene TRBJ2-7, with D possibly being TRBD2 (6 bases). The CDR3 totals 12 residues. Germline-derived CDR1 and CDR2 are LNHNV and YYDKDF (reference sequence). Trimming took off 10 bases at V and 7 bases at J, with 17 bases between the two ends. The CDR3 region is CASSDGGNEQYF. CDR3 in DNA: TGTGCCAGCAGTGATGGGGGGAATGAGCAGTACTTC. Together with reference TRBV15 and TRBJ2-7, the CDR3 gives the full variable domain: DAMVIQNPRYQVTQFGKPVTLSCSQTLNHNVMYWYQQKSSQAPKLLFHYYDKDFNNEADTPDNFQSRRPNTSFCFLDIRSPGLGDTAMYLCASSDGGNEQYFGPGTRLTVT.

The V and J genes are TRBV7-9 and TRBJ2-7, with 7 bases fitting TRBD1. Unmatched junction bases numbered 8, after V lost 5 bases and J lost 7 bases. The V gene's germline CDR1 is SEHNR and CDR2 FQNEAQ (reference sequence). CDR3 length equals 13 residues. This CDR3 reads CASSAPTGREQYF. The DNA of the CDR3 is TGTGCCAGCAGCGCCCCGACAGGGCGGGAGCAGTACTTC.

The chain joins TRBV7-8 to TRBJ1-2; the D gene is possibly TRBD1 (6 bases). The CDR3 length is 16 residues. Germline CDR1 and CDR2: SGHVS and FQNEAQ. Trimming pared 0 bases from V and 6 bases from J, leaving 17 bases between. The CDR3 DNA is TGTGCCAGCAGCTTAGCGGGGGGCCCCGTCGCGCATGGCTACACCTTC. The encoded protein is CASSLAGGPVAHGYTF. Supplemented by reference TRBV7-8 and TRBJ1-2, the full variable domain reads GAGVSQSPRYKVAKRGQDVALRCDPISGHVSLFWYQQALGQGPEFLTYFQNEAQLDKSGLPSDRFFAERPEGSVSTLKIQRTQQEDSAVYLCASSLAGGPVAHGYTFGSGTRLTVV.

Comment on this clonotype: Because the CDR3's place on the DNA is in doubt, the DNA is left out and the CDR3 is given as listed by TCRdb. The J gene is TRBJ2-1, the V gene TRBV9; TRBD1 is the table's D call and was not checked against the DNA. Counting both end residues, the CDR3 totals 15 amino acids. Germline CDR1 is SGDLS and CDR2 is YYNGEE. This CDR3 is CASRPGHYFGPGKFF.

To note about this clonotype: The conserved closing phenylalanine or tryptophan is absent in this CDR3, likely reflecting a read error. The DNA is omitted, as the CDR3 cannot be located on it reliably, and the CDR3 follows TCRdb's listing. The chain employs TRBV2 and TRBJ2-3. The CDR3 length equals 12 residues, ends included. Germline V lookup: CDR1 SNHLY, CDR2 FYNNEI. CDR3 in amino acids: CASSEGPDTQDS.

Concerning this clonotype itself: This is likely a read error, given that the CDR3 carries no conserved phenylalanine or tryptophan at its end. No DNA is shown, since the ends of the CDR3 on it are uncertain; the CDR3 is the one TCRdb lists. V gene TRBV2 combines with J gene TRBJ2-3; TRBD1, the D gene given by the table, was not confirmed from the DNA. The CDR3 length equals 13 residues, ends included. Germline CDR1 and CDR2: SNHLY and FYNNEI. CDR3 residues: CASRQGNSGTTYG.

To note about this clonotype: It is unclear where the CDR3 begins or ends on the DNA, so no DNA is shown, and the CDR3 is as TCRdb lists it. The gene calls are TRBV7-9 and TRBJ2-7. The V gene's germline CDR1 is SEHNR and CDR2 FQNEAQ (reference sequence). The CDR3 contains 17 residues when both ends are counted. CDR3 in amino acids: CASSLVPAELFFEEQYF.

The chain has TRBV7-9 and TRBJ2-7; possible D gene TRBD2, 7 bases. Trimming shortened V by 2 bases and J by 4 bases, and 24 bases separated the two germline ends. Germline CDR1 is SEHNR and CDR2 is FQNEAQ (reference sequence). The CDR3 runs 18 residues. The CDR3 region has the DNA TGTGCCAGCAGCTTACTTCCCGGGGGGCCGGCCCTTTCATACGAGCAGTACGTC. This gives the protein CASSLLPGGPALSYEQYV.

Details on this clonotype: An end of the junction does not agree with germline; a read error may underlie this. The gene calls are TRBV11-3 and TRBJ1-2, with D perhaps TRBD1 (5 bases). The CDR3 contains 11 residues. Germline V CDR1 and CDR2: SGHNT, YENEEA. The CDR3 spells CTSSLLGEHTF. For the CDR3, the DNA is TGTACCAGCAGCTTATTAGGGGAACACACCTTC.

The chain uses TRBV7-6 and TRBJ2-1; 8 nucleotides line up with TRBD1. CDR1 and CDR2 (germline): SGHVS, FNYEAQ. J lost 7 bases, V lost 4 bases, and 9 bases had no gene match. The CDR3 consists of 15 residues. CDR3 amino acids: CASSSDRGPTNEQFF. DNA of the CDR3: TGTGCCAGCAGCTCAGACAGGGGCCCAACTAATGAGCAGTTCTTC.

This chain uses TRBV29-1 with TRBJ1-2, with no clear D. The CDR3 loop spans 13 amino acids. The germline V gene has CDR1 SQVTM and CDR2 ANQGSEA. V gave up 3 bases and J gave up 4 bases, with 12 bases separating them. The CDR3 loop reads CSVEDGEGYGYTF. CDR3 bases: TGCAGCGTTGAGGACGGCGAGGGCTATGGCTACACCTTC.

As for this clonotype: Mismatch with germline at one junction end may stem from a read error. The chain carries TRBV7-9 and TRBJ1-1; D remains ambiguous. The CDR3 extends over 15 amino acids. Germline assignment: CDR1 SEHNR and CDR2 FQNEAQ (reference sequence). CDR3 sequence (DNA): TGTGCCAGCAGCTTAGCGGTAGGACGGAACACTGAAGATTTCTTT. This gives the protein CASSLAVGRNTEDFF.

With respect to this clonotype: The CDR3 ends on some other residue instead of the conserved phenylalanine or tryptophan, so this is likely a read error. It is unclear where the CDR3 begins or ends on the DNA, so no DNA is shown, and the CDR3 is as TCRdb lists it. V gene TRBV7-3 combines with J gene TRBJ2-3. The V gene's germline CDR1 is SGHTA and CDR2 FQGTGA. 14 amino acids form the CDR3, both terminal residues included. CDR3 protein: CASSLAGGPETQYV.

Turning to this clonotype: Relative to the germline gene, one junction end is altered; a read error may explain this. The rearrangement links TRBV5-4 to TRBJ2-1, with 7 nucleotides matching TRBD2. Germline V gene data show CDR1 as SGHNT and CDR2 as YYREEE (reference sequence). The CDR3 contains 15 residues. The DNA for the CDR3 is TGTGCCAGCGGCTTTACTAGCGACTCCTACAATGAGCAGTTCTTC. Protein product: CASGFTSDSYNEQFF.

The gene calls are TRBV10-3 and TRBJ2-7; D perhaps matches TRBD1 (6 bases). The CDR3 totals 16 residues. Germline CDR1 ENHRY, CDR2 SYGVKD. DNA of the CDR3: TGTGCCAGCAGTAAACAGGGAGAGGCGAACCTGGCCGAGCAGTACGTC. This encodes CASSKQGEANLAEQYV.

In the case of this clonotype: The junction and the germline gene differ at one end; a read error may be behind it. The V and J genes are TRBV7-8 and TRBJ2-1; D unresolved. CDR1 and CDR2 (germline): SGHVS, FQNEAQ. The CDR3 has 13 amino acids. DNA of the CDR3: TGTGCCAGCAGCTTAGCTGCAAGACATGAGCAGCACTTC. Its translation: CASSLAARHEQHF.

A word on this clonotype: This CDR3 fails to terminate in the conserved phenylalanine or tryptophan, so it likely reflects a read error. It is unclear where the CDR3 begins or ends on the DNA, so no DNA is shown, and the CDR3 is as TCRdb lists it. The V call is TRBV2, the J call TRBJ2-5; the tabulated D call, TRBD1, remains unverified against the DNA. In germline, CDR1 is SNHLY, CDR2 FYNNEI. The CDR3 is 15 amino acids long, termini counted. CDR3 sequence reads: CASGDGGTDTQNLCP.

Notes on this clonotype: One junction end disagrees with the germline gene, perhaps due to a read error. The rearrangement links TRBV7-9 to TRBJ2-7; tentative D call: TRBD2 (5 bases). This CDR3 region has 14 residues. In germline, CDR1 is SEHNR, CDR2 FQNEAQ (reference sequence). The CDR3 DNA sequence: TGTGCCAGCAGCTTAGTCCCCGGGGAGCTGGTTTTGGGATTC. It specifies CASSLVPGELVLGF.

The chain links TRBV7-8 to TRBJ2-3; the match to TRBD2 covers 7 bases. The CDR3 is 15 amino acids. Per germline, CDR1 SGHVS and CDR2 FQNEAQ. With V trimmed by 0 bases and J by 5 bases, 5 bases remained unmatched. CDR3 sequence (DNA): TGTGCCAGCAGCTTAGCGGGGGGGTCGGGAGATACGCAGTATTTT. This gives the protein CASSLAGGSGDTQYF.

There are a few counts of this clonotype. The chain combines TRBV6-5 with TRBJ2-5; D unresolved. Germline-derived CDR1 and CDR2 are MNHEY and SVGAGI. The CDR3 has 14 residues. The germline V and J ends were trimmed by 4 bases and 9 bases, with 18 bases remaining between them. This CDR3 reads CASSSDGSNQPQYF. Here the CDR3 DNA reads TGTGCCAGCAGTTCGGACGGTAGCAATCAGCCCCAGTACTTC.

This chain joins TRBV20-1 and TRBJ1-6; TRBD1 matches 10 bases. CDR3 size: 14 residues. Trimming took 1 base from V and 8 from J; bases not matched to a gene: 2. Germline V gene sequence: CDR1 DFQATT, CDR2 SNEGSKA (reference sequence). The chain's CDR3 is CSARVGQGDSPLHF. The CDR3 nucleotides are TGCAGTGCTAGAGTTGGACAGGGGGATTCACCCCTCCACTTT.

On this clonotype itself: At one boundary the junction diverges from the germline segment, which might be a read error. V usage is TRBV7-9 and J usage is TRBJ1-2, with D uncertain. Germline CDR1 is SEHNR and CDR2 is FQNEAQ (reference sequence). The CDR3 is 13 residues long. As DNA, the CDR3 is TGCGCCAGCAGCCAAGGACCAGAAACTGGCTACACCTTC. Translation gives CASSQGPETGYTF.

On this clonotype: The CDR3 does not end in the conserved phenylalanine or tryptophan, so this is likely a read error. The chain couples TRBV24-1 to TRBJ2-7; 8 bases are a match to TRBD1. V gave up 9 bases and J gave up 10 bases; unmatched junction bases: 22. The germline V gene encodes CDR1 KGHDR and CDR2 SFDVKD. The CDR3 contains 16 residues. Here the CDR3 reads CATLAGGPGNLFFQYG. The CDR3 DNA sequence: TGTGCCACCTTGGCAGGGGGCCCCGGGAACCTGTTTTTTCAGTACGGC.

As for this clonotype: The CDR3 end shows no conserved phenylalanine or tryptophan, and so a read error is likely. The limits of the CDR3 on the DNA are not certain, so only TCRdb's listed CDR3 is given. The chain uses TRBV2 and TRBJ2-7; the D call of TRBD2 is as the table states it, not checked on the DNA. Counting both end residues, the CDR3 totals 15 amino acids. Germline values: CDR1 SNHLY, CDR2 FYNNEI. The CDR3 loop is CASGERGTHTQYFDP.